Below are 5 T cell receptor beta chains sequenced from a single sample in a study of blood T cell repertoires in COVID-19. Sequenced by immunoSEQ multiplex PCR; TCRdb stores in-frame clones only, minus some. The sample carries 120,000 or so clones, 75% to 90% recorded once. Sequenced: peripheral blood. These receptors all come from a man in his 70s with active or convalescent COVID-19.

V usage is TRBV28 and J usage is TRBJ1-6; the D is unclear. Trimming took 0 bases from V and 6 from J, leaving 6 bases between them. The CDR3 is 14 residues long. Germline lookup yields CDR1 MDHEN and CDR2 SYDVKM. The CDR3 protein is CASSLWLSNSPLHF. The CDR3 coding sequence is TGTGCCAGCAGTTTATGGCTGAGTAATTCACCCCTCCACTTT.

This chain links TRBV19 with TRBJ2-3; possibly TRBD1 for D (6 bases). Trimming shortened V by 5 bases and J by 2 bases, and 14 bases separated the two germline ends. The CDR3 length is 15 residues. Germline V lookup: CDR1 LNHDA, CDR2 SQIVND (reference sequence). CDR3: CASSARDTHTDTQYF. In DNA form, the CDR3 reads TGTGCCAGTAGTGCACGGGACACACACACAGATACGCAGTATTTT. The full variable domain, with the rest looked up from reference TRBV19 and TRBJ2-3, is DGGITQSPKYLFRKEGQNVTLSCEQNLNHDAMYWYRQDPGQGLRLIYYSQIVNDFQKGDIAEGYSVSREKKESFPLTVTSAQKNPTAFYLCASSARDTHTDTQYFGPGTRLTVL.

V is TRBV7-9 and J is TRBJ2-4, with D perhaps TRBD1 (5 bases). Germline CDR1 and CDR2: SEHNR and FQNEAQ (reference sequence). CDR3 size: 11 residues. V lost 11 bases to trimming and J lost 6 bases, with 11 bases between them. Here the CDR3 DNA reads TGTGCCTACCCCCAGGGAAACATTCAGTACTTC. Amino acids: CAYPQGNIQYF.

The chain is built from TRBV7-9 and TRBJ2-5; the match to TRBD1 covers 9 bases. With 1 base clipped from V and 4 bases from J, the junction kept 4 bases outside the gene matches. CDR1 is SEHNR, CDR2 FQNEAQ, per germline (reference sequence). CDR3 length: 15 residues. CDR3 residues: CASSLVQGARETQYF. CDR3 nucleotide sequence: TGTGCCAGCAGCTTAGTACAGGGGGCCAGAGAGACCCAGTACTTC.

The chain employs TRBV11-2 and TRBJ2-5; perhaps TRBD2 as D (5 bases). V lost 1 base to trimming and J lost 8 bases, with 11 bases between them. CDR1 is SGHAT and CDR2 is FQNNGV in the germline V gene. CDR3 length: 13 amino acids. The CDR3 DNA follows: TGTGCCAGCAGCTTAGTAGGACTTCCCACCCAGTACTTC. Encoded protein: CASSLVGLPTQYF.